These 18 T cell receptor beta chains were sequenced from one sample in a study of blood T cell repertoires in COVID-19. The table came from immunoSEQ multiplex PCR; TCRdb's copy has only in-frame clones and leaves some out. The table shows 120,000 to 150,000 clones, with 85% to 90% occurring only once. Sample: peripheral blood. The source is a woman in her forties with acute or convalescent COVID-19.

The chain links TRBV5-1 to TRBJ1-1, with D possibly TRBD1 on 6 matching bases. The V end was cut by 6 bases, the J end by 7 bases, with 13 bases between. Per the germline V gene, CDR1 is SGHRS and CDR2 is YFSETQ. The CDR3 has 12 residues. The CDR3 nucleotides read TGCGCCAGCACCTCGGGGGGGCATGAAGCTTTCTTT. Protein product: CASTSGGHEAFF.

The chain uses TRBV5-1 and TRBJ2-7; 8 nucleotides match TRBD1. Germline lookup yields CDR1 SGHRS and CDR2 YFSETQ. The CDR3 loop spans 16 amino acids. V lost 0 bases, J lost 6 bases, and 11 bases stayed unmatched. The chain's CDR3 is CASSLGVIGQGREQYF. CDR3 DNA sequence: TGCGCCAGCAGCTTGGGAGTTATTGGACAGGGCCGCGAGCAGTACTTC.

The V gene is TRBV5-1, the J gene TRBJ2-6; 7 nucleotides match TRBD2. Germline values: CDR1 SGHRS, CDR2 YFSETQ. V lost 4 bases to trimming and J lost 4 bases; unmatched junction nucleotides: 5. The CDR3 length is 15 residues. The CDR3 reads CASSPGGVGANVLTF. CDR3 nucleotides: TGCGCCAGCAGCCCTGGGGGGGTCGGGGCCAACGTCCTGACTTTC.

The rearrangement links TRBV18 to TRBJ1-2; D gene uncertain. V was cut by 3 bases and J by 3 bases, with 5 bases left in between. Germline V gene sequence: CDR1 KGHSH, CDR2 LQKENI. The CDR3 runs 12 residues. CDR3 residues: CASSPADYGYTF. The CDR3 bases are TGTGCCAGCTCACCGGCGGACTATGGCTACACCTTC.

The chain couples TRBV28 to TRBJ2-3, with D perhaps TRBD1 (6 bases). This CDR3 region has 12 residues. V shed 6 bases and J shed 9 bases, with 13 bases lying between them. In germline, CDR1 is MDHEN, CDR2 SYDVKM. Here the CDR3 reads CASSYGQITQYF. The CDR3 bases are TGTGCCAGCAGCTACGGACAGATAACGCAGTATTTT.

The J gene is TRBJ2-7, the V gene TRBV4-1; TRBD1 agrees at 7 bases. Looked up from germline, CDR1 is MGHRA and CDR2 is YSYEKL. Trimming at V came to 2 bases and at J to 7 bases, leaving 11 bases not matched to a gene. This CDR3 contains 15 residues. CDR3 nucleotide sequence: TGCGCCAGCAGCCAAACCTGGGACAGCTCGGGGGAGCAGTACTTC. Its translation is CASSQTWDSSGEQYF.

This chain links TRBV7-9 with TRBJ1-1; TRBD1 matches 11 bases. V was clipped by 4 bases and J by 3 bases; unmatched bases: 1. The CDR3 has 14 residues. Germline lookup yields CDR1 SEHNR and CDR2 FQNEAQ (reference sequence). CDR3 in DNA: TGTGCCAGCAGCTCGGGACAGGGGGACACTGAAGCTTTCTTT. As protein: CASSSGQGDTEAFF.

The gene calls are TRBV5-1 and TRBJ2-7; 7 bases are a match to TRBD2. Germline values: CDR1 SGHRS, CDR2 YFSETQ. V trimming: 7 bases; J trimming: 0 bases; junction bases outside the gene matches: 10. This CDR3 region has 15 residues. CDR3 protein: CASGTGGLSSYEQYF. CDR3 nucleotide sequence: TGCGCCAGCGGAACGGGGGGACTCAGCTCCTACGAGCAGTACTTC. The full variable domain, rest sourced from reference TRBV5-1 and TRBJ2-7, is KAGVTQTPRYLIKTRGQQVTLSCSPISGHRSVSWYQQTPGQGLQFLFEYFSETQRNKGNFPGRFSGRQFSNSRSEMNVSTLELGDSALYLCASGTGGLSSYEQYFGPGTRLTVT.

The CDR3 here is CASSETSHTVRTGELFF. DNA for the CDR3: TGTGCCAGCAGTGAAACCTCACATACAGTCCGCACCGGGGAGCTGTTTTTT. This chain uses TRBV25-1 with TRBJ2-2; D unclear. Between the trimmed V and J ends, which lost 2 bases and 4 bases, there was a span of 17 bases. This CDR3 spans 17 amino acids. CDR1 and CDR2 (germline): MGHDK, SYGVNS. Looking up the rest from reference TRBV25-1 and TRBJ2-2 gives the full variable domain: EADIYQTPRYLVIGTGKKITLECSQTMGHDKMYWYQQDPGMELHLIHYSYGVNSTEKGDLSSESTVSRIRTEHFPLTLESARPSHTSQYLCASSETSHTVRTGELFFGEGSRLTVL.

This clone has only a few counts. This rearrangement joins TRBV7-6 to TRBJ2-2; weak D call: TRBD1 (5 bases). This CDR3 has 14 residues. Trimming took off 6 bases at V and 1 base at J, with 9 bases between the two ends. Germline CDR1 reads SGHVS; CDR2 reads FNYEAQ. CDR3 sequence: CASRSTGNTGELFF. The CDR3 nucleotides read TGTGCCAGCAGGTCAACAGGGAACACCGGGGAGCTGTTTTTT.

The gene calls are TRBV6-5 and TRBJ1-6; 7 bases map to TRBD1. After removal of 5 bases from V and 6 bases from J, the junction contained 4 bases not matched to a gene. CDR1 MNHEY and CDR2 SVGAGI come from the germline V gene. This CDR3 is 14 amino acids long. The CDR3 DNA follows: TGTGCCAGCAGTCGACAGGGTTTTAATTCACCCCTCCACTTT. Protein product: CASSRQGFNSPLHF.

This chain links TRBV5-1 with TRBJ2-1, with 9 bases matching TRBD2. This CDR3 spans 18 amino acids. V trimming: 4 bases; J trimming: 0 bases; junction bases outside the gene matches: 11. CDR1 and CDR2 (germline): SGHRS, YFSETQ. This CDR3 is CASSRDGFSGSSYNEQFF. The CDR3 DNA follows: TGCGCCAGCAGCCGGGACGGTTTTAGCGGGAGCTCCTACAATGAGCAGTTCTTC.

The chain combines TRBV27 with TRBJ1-5, with D perhaps matching TRBD1 (5 bases). The CDR3 extends over 15 amino acids. Germline CDR1 and CDR2: MNHEY and SMNVEV (reference sequence). Trimming cost V 3 bases and J 4 bases, with 13 bases left between them. CDR3 sequence: CASSLLGDSNQPQHF. The CDR3 DNA reads TGTGCCAGCAGTTTGTTAGGGGACTCAAATCAGCCCCAGCATTTT.

The chain combines TRBV7-2 with TRBJ2-4, with a tentative D call TRBD1 (6 bases). Trimming shortened V by 1 base and J by 0 bases, and 10 bases separated the two germline ends. Germline CDR1 is SGHTA and CDR2 is FQGNSA. The CDR3 extends over 16 amino acids. The CDR3 region has the DNA TGTGCCAGCAGCTTAGTTTCCAGGGGAGCCAAAAACATTCAGTACTTC. Its translation: CASSLVSRGAKNIQYF.

The chain has TRBV6-2 or TRBV6-3 and TRBJ1-5; TRBD1 matches at 9 bases. V was clipped by 3 bases and J by 3 bases; unmatched bases: 9. CDR1 and CDR2 from the germline V gene are MNHEY and SVGEGT. The CDR3 length is 17 residues. The CDR3 sequence is CASSYRTGQGFNQPQHF. In nucleotides, the CDR3 is TGTGCCAGCAGTTATAGAACGGGACAGGGATTCAATCAGCCCCAGCATTTT.

V usage is TRBV11-2 and J usage is TRBJ2-3; D is perhaps TRBD1 (6 bases). Deletions cut 5 bases from V and 5 bases from J, with 20 bases between. Germline V gene data show CDR1 as SGHAT and CDR2 as FQNNGV. The CDR3 covers 16 residues. The chain's CDR3 is CASSPLWGPRVDTQYF. The CDR3 DNA sequence: TGTGCCAGCAGCCCACTTTGGGGGCCGAGGGTAGATACGCAGTATTTT.

The rearrangement links TRBV5-6 to TRBJ1-1; no clear D gene. Germline loops: CDR1 SGHDT, CDR2 YYEEEE. This CDR3 has 14 residues. The germline V and J ends were trimmed by 3 bases and 1 base, with 10 bases remaining between them. CDR3 in DNA: TGTGCCAGCAGCTCTCCCCACTCGAACACTGAAGCTTTCTTT. This codes for CASSSPHSNTEAFF. The variable domain in full, with the rest retrieved from reference TRBV5-6 and TRBJ1-1, is DAGVTQSPTHLIKTRGQQVTLRCSPKSGHDTVSWYQQALGQGPQFIFQYYEEEERQRGNFPDRFSGHQFPNYSSELNVNALLLGDSALYLCASSSPHSNTEAFFGQGTRLTVV.

The chain has TRBV6-5 and TRBJ2-6; D call uncertain. Deletions cut 5 bases from V and 2 bases from J, with 7 bases between. The CDR3 is 14 amino acids. Germline values: CDR1 MNHEY, CDR2 SVGAGI. The CDR3 spells CASSPSAGANVLTF. For the CDR3, the DNA is TGTGCCAGCAGTCCCTCGGCTGGGGCCAACGTCCTGACTTTC.